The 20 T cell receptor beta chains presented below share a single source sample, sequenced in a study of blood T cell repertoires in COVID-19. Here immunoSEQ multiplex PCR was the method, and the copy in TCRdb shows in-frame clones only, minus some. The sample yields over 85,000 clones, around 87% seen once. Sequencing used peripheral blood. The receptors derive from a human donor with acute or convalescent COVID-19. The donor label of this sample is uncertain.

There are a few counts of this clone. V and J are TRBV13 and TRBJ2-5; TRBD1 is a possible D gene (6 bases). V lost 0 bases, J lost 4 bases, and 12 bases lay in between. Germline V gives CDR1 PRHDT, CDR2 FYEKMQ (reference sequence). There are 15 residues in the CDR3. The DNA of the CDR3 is TGTGCCAGCAGCTTAGGCTACGCCAGGGGAGAGACCCAGTACTTC. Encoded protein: CASSLGYARGETQYF.

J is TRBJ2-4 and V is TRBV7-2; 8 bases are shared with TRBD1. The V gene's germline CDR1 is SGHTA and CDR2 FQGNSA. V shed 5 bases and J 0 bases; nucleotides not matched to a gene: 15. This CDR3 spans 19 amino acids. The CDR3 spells CASSAQGAGMLLAKNIQYF. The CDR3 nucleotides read TGTGCCAGCAGCGCCCAGGGGGCTGGGATGCTACTAGCCAAAAACATTCAGTACTTC.

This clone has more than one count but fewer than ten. CDR3 region: CASSFERDSNQPQHF. The CDR3 region has the DNA TGTGCCAGCAGCTTTGAAAGAGATAGCAATCAGCCCCAGCATTTT. This chain joins TRBV7-8 and TRBJ1-5, with D unresolved. Germline CDR1 SGHVS, CDR2 FQNEAQ. The CDR3 runs 15 residues. Trimming pared 3 bases from V and 0 bases from J, leaving 9 bases between.

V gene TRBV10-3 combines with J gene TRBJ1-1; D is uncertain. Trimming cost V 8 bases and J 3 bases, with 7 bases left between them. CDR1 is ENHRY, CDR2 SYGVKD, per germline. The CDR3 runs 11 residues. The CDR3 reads CAIASDTEAFF. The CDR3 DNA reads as TGTGCCATCGCCTCGGACACTGAAGCTTTCTTT.

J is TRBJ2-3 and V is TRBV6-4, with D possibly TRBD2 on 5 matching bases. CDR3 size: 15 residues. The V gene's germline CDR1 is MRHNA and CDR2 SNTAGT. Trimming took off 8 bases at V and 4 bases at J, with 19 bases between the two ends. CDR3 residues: CASSPEVGGADTQYF. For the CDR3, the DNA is TGTGCCAGCTCCCCGGAGGTCGGTGGGGCAGATACGCAGTATTTT.

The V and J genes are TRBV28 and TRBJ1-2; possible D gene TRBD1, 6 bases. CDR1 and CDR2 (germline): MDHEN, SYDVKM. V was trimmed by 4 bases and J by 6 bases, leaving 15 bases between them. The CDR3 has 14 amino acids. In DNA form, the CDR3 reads TGTGCCAGCAGTTCCCAACAGGGTAGGAATGGCTACACCTTC. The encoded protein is CASSSQQGRNGYTF.

The CDR3 is CASSPSGSYNEQFF. The CDR3 DNA is TGTGCCAGCAGCCCTAGCGGCTCCTACAATGAGCAGTTCTTC. The V and J genes are TRBV28 and TRBJ2-1, with TRBD2 matching over 7 bases. V lost 6 bases and J lost 0; bases outside the gene matches: 2. Germline-derived CDR1 and CDR2 are MDHEN and SYDVKM. This CDR3 is 14 amino acids long. Supplemented by reference TRBV28 and TRBJ2-1, the full variable domain reads DVKVTQSSRYLVKRTGEKVFLECVQDMDHENMFWYRQDPGLGLRLIYFSYDVKMKEKGDIPEGYSVSREKKERFSLILESASTNQTSMYLCASSPSGSYNEQFFGPGTRLTVL.

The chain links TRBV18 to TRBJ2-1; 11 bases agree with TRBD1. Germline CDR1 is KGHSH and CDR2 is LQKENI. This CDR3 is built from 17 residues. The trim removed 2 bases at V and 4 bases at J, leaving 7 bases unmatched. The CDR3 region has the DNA TGTGCCAGCTCACCAAGCCGGGACAGGGGGGGGTACAATGAGCAGTTCTTC. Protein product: CASSPSRDRGGYNEQFF.

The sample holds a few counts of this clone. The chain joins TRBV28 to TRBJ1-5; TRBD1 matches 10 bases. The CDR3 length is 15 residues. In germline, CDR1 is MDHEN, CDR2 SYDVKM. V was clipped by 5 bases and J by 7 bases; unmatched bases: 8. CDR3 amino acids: CASSATTGGIQPQHF. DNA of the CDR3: TGTGCCAGCAGTGCCACGACAGGGGGCATCCAGCCCCAGCATTTT.

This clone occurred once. The CDR3 nucleotides read TGTGCCAGCAGGGAGGACAGGAGATTGAACACTGAAGCTTTCTTT. Translated, it gives CASREDRRLNTEAFF. The chain joins TRBV6-5 to TRBJ1-1, with 7 nucleotides matching TRBD1. Trimming cost V 6 bases and J 0 bases; bases outside gene matches: 7. The CDR3 has 15 amino acids. Germline V gene lookup returns CDR1 MNHEY and CDR2 SVGAGI.

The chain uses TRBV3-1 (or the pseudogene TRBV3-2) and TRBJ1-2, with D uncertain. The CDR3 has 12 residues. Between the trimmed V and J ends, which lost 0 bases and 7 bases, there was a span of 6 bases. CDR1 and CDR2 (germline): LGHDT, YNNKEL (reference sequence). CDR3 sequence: CASSQDLAGYTF. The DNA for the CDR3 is TGTGCCAGCAGCCAAGATTTGGCTGGCTACACCTTC.

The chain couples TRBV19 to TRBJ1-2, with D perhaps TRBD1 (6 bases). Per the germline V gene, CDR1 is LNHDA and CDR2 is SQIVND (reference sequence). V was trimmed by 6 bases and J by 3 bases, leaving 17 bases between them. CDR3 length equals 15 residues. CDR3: CASRERGAVDYGYTF. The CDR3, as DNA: TGTGCCAGTAGAGAGCGGGGGGCGGTTGACTATGGCTACACCTTC.

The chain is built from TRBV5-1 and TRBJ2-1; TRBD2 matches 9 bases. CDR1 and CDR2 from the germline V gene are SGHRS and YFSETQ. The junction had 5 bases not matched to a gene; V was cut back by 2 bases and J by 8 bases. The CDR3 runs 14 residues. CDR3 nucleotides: TGCGCCAGCAGCTTAGGGCCTAGCGGGGATGAGCAGTTCTTC. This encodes CASSLGPSGDEQFF. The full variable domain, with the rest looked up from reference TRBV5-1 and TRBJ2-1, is KAGVTQTPRYLIKTRGQQVTLSCSPISGHRSVSWYQQTPGQGLQFLFEYFSETQRNKGNFPGRFSGRQFSNSRSEMNVSTLELGDSALYLCASSLGPSGDEQFFGPGTRLTVL.

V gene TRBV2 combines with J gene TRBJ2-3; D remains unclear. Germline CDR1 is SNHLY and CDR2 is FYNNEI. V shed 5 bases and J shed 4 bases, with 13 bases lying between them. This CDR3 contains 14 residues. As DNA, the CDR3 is TGTGCCAGCAGTAGTCAGGCAAATTCAGATACGCAGTATTTT. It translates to CASSSQANSDTQYF.

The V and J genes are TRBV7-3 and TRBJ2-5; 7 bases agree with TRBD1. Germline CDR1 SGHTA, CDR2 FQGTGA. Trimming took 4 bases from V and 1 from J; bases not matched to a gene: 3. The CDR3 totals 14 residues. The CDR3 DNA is TGTGCCAGCAGCTCCGGGACAGTCCAAGAGACCCAGTACTTC. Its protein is CASSSGTVQETQYF.

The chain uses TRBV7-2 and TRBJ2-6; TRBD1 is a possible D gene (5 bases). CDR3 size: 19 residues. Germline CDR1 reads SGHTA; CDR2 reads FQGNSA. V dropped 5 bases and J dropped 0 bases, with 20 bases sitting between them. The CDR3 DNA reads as TGTGCCAGCAGCAAAGGGGCGCCAGGGCGGAGCTCTGGGGCCAACGTCCTGACTTTC. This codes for CASSKGAPGRSSGANVLTF.

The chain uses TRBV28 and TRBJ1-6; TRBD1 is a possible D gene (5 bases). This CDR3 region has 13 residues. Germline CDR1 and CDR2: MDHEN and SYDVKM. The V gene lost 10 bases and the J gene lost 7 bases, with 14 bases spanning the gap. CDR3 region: CATDQGVNSPLHF. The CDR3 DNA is TGTGCCACGGATCAGGGTGTAAATTCACCCCTCCACTTT.

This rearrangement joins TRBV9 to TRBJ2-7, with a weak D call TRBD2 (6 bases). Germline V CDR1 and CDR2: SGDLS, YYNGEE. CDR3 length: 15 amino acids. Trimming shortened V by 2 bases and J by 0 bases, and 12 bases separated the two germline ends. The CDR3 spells CASSVSGVGSYEQYF. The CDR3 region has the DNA TGTGCCAGCAGCGTCTCGGGGGTGGGCTCCTACGAGCAGTACTTC.

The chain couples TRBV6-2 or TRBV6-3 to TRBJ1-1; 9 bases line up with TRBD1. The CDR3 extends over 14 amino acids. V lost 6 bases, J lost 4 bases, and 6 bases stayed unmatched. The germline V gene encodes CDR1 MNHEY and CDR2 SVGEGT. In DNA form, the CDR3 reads TGTGCCAGCAGCTTGGGACAGGGTGTCACTGAAGCTTTCTTT. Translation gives CASSLGQGVTEAFF.

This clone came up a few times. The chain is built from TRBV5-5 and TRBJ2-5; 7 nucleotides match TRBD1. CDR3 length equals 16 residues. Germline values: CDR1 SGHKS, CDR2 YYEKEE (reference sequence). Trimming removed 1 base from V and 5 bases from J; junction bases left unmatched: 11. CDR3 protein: CASSLSSGTAQETQYF. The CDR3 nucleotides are TGTGCCAGCAGCTTGTCCTCTGGGACAGCCCAGGAGACCCAGTACTTC.